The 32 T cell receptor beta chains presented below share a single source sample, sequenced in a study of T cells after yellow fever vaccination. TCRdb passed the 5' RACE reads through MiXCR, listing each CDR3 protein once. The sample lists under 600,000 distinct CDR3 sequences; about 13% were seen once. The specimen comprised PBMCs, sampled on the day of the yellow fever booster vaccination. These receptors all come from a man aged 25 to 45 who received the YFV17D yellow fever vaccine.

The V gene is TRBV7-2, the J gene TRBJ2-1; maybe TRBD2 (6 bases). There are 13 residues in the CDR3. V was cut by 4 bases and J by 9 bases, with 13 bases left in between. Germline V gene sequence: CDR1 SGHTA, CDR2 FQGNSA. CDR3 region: CASSWRGLSEQFF. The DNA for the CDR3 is TGTGCCAGCAGCTGGAGGGGTTTGTCTGAGCAGTTCTTC. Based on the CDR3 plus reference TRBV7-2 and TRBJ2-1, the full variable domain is GAGVSQSPSNKVTEKGKDVELRCDPISGHTALYWYRQSLGQGLEFLIYFQGNSAPDKSGLPSDRFSAERTGGSVSTLTIQRTQQEDSAVYLCASSWRGLSEQFFGPGTRLTVL.

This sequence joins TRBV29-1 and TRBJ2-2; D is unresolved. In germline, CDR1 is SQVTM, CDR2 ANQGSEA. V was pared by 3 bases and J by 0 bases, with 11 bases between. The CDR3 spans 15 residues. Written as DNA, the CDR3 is TGCAGCGTTGACATGGTCGCCTCGAACACCGGGGAGCTGTTTTTT. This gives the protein CSVDMVASNTGELFF.

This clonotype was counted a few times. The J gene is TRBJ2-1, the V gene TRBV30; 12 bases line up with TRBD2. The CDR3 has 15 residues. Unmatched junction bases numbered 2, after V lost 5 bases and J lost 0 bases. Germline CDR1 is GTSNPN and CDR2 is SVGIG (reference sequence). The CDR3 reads CAWSTSGSSYNEQFF. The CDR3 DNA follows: TGTGCCTGGTCGACTAGCGGGAGCTCCTACAATGAGCAGTTCTTC.

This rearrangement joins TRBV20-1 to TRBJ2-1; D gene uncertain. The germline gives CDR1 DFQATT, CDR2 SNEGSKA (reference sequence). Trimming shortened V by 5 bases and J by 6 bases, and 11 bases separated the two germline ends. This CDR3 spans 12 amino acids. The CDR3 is CSAFDWANEQFF. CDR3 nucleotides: TGCAGTGCTTTCGACTGGGCCAATGAGCAGTTCTTC.

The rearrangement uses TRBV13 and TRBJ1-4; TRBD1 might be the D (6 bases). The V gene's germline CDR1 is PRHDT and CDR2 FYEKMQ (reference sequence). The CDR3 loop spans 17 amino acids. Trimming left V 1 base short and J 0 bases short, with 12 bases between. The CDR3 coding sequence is TGTGCCAGCAGCTTAGACCGGGGGGCCGCAACTAATGAAAAACTGTTTTTT. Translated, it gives CASSLDRGAATNEKLFF.

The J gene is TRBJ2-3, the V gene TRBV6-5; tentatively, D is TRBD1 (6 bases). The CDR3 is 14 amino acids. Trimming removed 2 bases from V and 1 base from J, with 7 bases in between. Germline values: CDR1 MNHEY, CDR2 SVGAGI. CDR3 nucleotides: TGTGCCAGCAGTTACGAGGGGGGCACAGATACGCAGTATTTT. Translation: CASSYEGGTDTQYF.

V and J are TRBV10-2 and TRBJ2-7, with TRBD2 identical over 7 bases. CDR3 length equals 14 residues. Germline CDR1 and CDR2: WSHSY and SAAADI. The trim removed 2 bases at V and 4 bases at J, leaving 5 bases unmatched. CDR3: CASSEAGAIYEQYF. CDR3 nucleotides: TGCGCCAGCAGTGAGGCGGGAGCGATTTACGAGCAGTACTTC.

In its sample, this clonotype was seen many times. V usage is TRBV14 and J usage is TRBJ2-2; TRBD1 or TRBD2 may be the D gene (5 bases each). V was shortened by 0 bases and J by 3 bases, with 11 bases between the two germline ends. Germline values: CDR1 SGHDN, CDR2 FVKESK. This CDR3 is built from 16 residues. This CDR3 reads CASSQDPGADTGELFF. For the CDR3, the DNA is TGTGCCAGCAGCCAAGATCCCGGGGCCGACACCGGGGAGCTGTTTTTT.

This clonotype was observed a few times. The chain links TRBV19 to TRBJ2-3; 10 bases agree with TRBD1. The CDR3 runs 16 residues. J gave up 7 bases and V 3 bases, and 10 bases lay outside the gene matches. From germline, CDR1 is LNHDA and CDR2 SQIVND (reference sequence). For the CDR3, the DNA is TGTGCCAGTAGTATGAACCCGGGACAGGGGATATATACGCAGTATTTT. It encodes CASSMNPGQGIYTQYF.

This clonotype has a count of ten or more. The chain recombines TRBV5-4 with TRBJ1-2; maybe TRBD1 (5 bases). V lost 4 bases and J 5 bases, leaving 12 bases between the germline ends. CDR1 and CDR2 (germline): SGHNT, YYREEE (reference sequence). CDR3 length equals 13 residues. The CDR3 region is CASSRGGTYGYTF. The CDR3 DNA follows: TGTGCCAGCAGCCGCGGGGGTACTTATGGCTACACCTTC.

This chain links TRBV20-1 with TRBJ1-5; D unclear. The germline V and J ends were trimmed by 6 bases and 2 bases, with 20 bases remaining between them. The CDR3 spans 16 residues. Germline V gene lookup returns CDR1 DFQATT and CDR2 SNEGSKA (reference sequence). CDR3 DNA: TGCAGTGCCATAGGCGTAAGCTGGAGGGGCAATCAGCCCCAGCATTTT. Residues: CSAIGVSWRGNQPQHF.

The CDR3 is CAWKGEQGSSYNEQFF. The CDR3 DNA sequence: TGTGCCTGGAAAGGAGAGCAGGGCAGCTCCTACAATGAGCAGTTCTTC. The chain has TRBV30 and TRBJ2-1, with a possible D match to TRBD1 (5 bases). The CDR3 runs to 16 residues. V lost 4 bases and J lost 0, with 16 bases in between. CDR1 and CDR2 from the germline V gene are GTSNPN and SVGIG (reference sequence).

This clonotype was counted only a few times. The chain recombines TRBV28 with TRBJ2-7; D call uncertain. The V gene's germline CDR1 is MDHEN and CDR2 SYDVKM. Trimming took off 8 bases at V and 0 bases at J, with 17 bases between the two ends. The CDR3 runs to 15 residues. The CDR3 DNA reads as TGTGCCAGCCGCCGGGCATTGGGAAACTCCTACGAGCAGTACTTC. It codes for CASRRALGNSYEQYF.

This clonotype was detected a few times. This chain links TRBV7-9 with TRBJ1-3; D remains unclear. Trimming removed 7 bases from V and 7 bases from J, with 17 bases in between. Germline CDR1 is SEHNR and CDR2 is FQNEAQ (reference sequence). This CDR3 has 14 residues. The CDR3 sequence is CASILGRFGNTIYF. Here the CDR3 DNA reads TGTGCCAGCATCCTTGGCCGTTTCGGGAACACCATATATTTT.

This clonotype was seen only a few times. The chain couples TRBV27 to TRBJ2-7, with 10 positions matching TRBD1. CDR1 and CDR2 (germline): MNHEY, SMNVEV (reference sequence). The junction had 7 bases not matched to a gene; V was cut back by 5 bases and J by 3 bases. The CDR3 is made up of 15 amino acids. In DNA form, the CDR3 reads TGTGCCAGCAGTGTGACAGGGGGCTTCCTCTACGAGCAGTACTTC. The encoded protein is CASSVTGGFLYEQYF.

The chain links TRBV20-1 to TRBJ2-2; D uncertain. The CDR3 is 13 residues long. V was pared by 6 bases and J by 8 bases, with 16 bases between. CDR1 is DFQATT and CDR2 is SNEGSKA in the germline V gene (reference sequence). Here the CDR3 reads CSATPANDGELFF. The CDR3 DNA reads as TGCAGTGCCACACCAGCTAACGATGGGGAGCTGTTTTTT.

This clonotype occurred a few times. The CDR3 spells CASSSLAGVSYF. In DNA form, the CDR3 reads TGTGCCAGCAGCTCATTAGCGGGAGTGTCGTACTTC. V usage is TRBV7-8 and J usage is TRBJ2-7; TRBD2 matches at 9 bases. J gave up 12 bases and V 4 bases, and 7 bases lay outside the gene matches. The CDR3 length is 12 residues. CDR1 SGHVS and CDR2 FQNEAQ come from the germline V gene.

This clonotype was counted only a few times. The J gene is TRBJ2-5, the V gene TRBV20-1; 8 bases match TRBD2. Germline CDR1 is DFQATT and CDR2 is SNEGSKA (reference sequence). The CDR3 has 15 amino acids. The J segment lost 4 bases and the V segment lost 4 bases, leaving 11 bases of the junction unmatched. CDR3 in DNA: TGCAGTGCTATCCCCTCAGCGGGAGTACGAGAGACCCAGTACTTC. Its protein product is CSAIPSAGVRETQYF.

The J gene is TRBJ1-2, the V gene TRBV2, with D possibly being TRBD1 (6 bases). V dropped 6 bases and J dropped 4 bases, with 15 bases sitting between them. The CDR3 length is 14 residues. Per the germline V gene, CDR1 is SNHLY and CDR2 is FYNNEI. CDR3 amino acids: CASSVDSTSYGYTF. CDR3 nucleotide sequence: TGTGCCAGCAGCGTGGACAGCACTAGCTATGGCTACACCTTC.

CDR3 nucleotide sequence: TGTGCCACCAGCAGACCGGGACAGGGGGCCACTGAAGCTTTCTTT. This gives the protein CATSRPGQGATEAFF. J is TRBJ1-1 and V is TRBV15, with TRBD1 identical over 12 bases. CDR1 LNHNV and CDR2 YYDKDF come from the germline V gene (reference sequence). J lost 4 bases, V lost 2 bases, and 2 bases had no gene match. The CDR3 covers 15 residues.

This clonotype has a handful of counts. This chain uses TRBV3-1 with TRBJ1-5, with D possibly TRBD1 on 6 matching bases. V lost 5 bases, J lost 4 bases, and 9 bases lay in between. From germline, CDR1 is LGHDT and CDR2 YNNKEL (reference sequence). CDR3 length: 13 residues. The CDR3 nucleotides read TGTGCCAGCAGCACGGACAGAAATCAGCCCCAGCATTTT. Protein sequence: CASSTDRNQPQHF.

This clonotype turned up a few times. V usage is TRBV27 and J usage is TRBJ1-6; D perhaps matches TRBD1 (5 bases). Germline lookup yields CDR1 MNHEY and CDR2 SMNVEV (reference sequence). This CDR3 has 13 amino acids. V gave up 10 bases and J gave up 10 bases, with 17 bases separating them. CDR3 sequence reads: CATTMGLWSPLHF. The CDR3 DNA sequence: TGTGCCACCACTATGGGGCTGTGGTCACCCCTCCACTTT.

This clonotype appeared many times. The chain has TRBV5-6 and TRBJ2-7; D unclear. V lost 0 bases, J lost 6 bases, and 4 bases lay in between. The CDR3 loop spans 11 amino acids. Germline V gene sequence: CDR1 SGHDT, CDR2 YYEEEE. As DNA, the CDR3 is TGTGCCAGCAGCTTGGTCTCCGAGCAGTACTTC. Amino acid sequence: CASSLVSEQYF.

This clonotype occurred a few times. CDR3 bases: TGTGCCAGCAGTCGCCACGGCGGGGGGGTCTACTACGAGCAGTACTTC. Its protein product is CASSRHGGGVYYEQYF. The chain joins TRBV12-3 or TRBV12-4 to TRBJ2-7; 9 bases fit TRBD2. V was clipped by 5 bases and J by 3 bases; unmatched bases: 11. The CDR3 spans 16 residues.

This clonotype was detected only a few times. The CDR3 here is CSRPGTGFFYEQYF. The DNA of the CDR3 is TGCAGCCGCCCCGGGACAGGGTTTTTCTACGAGCAGTACTTC. V is TRBV20-1 and J is TRBJ2-7; 9 nucleotides match TRBD1. This CDR3 contains 14 residues. CDR1 is DFQATT and CDR2 is SNEGSKA in the germline V gene (reference sequence).

The CDR3 protein is CASSAGELFF. The CDR3 nucleotides read TGTGCCAGTAGTGCCGGGGAGCTGTTTTTT. The V gene is TRBV19, the J gene TRBJ2-2; D gene unclear. The CDR3 consists of 10 residues. V gave up 5 bases and J gave up 6 bases, with 1 base separating them. Germline V lookup: CDR1 LNHDA, CDR2 SQIVND (reference sequence).

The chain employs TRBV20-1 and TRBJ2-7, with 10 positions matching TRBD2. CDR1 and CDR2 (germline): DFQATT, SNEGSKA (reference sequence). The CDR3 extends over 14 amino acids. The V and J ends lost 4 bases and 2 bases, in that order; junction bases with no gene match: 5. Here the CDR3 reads CSAKPGTSAYEQYF. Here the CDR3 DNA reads TGCAGTGCTAAACCCGGGACTAGCGCCTACGAGCAGTACTTC.

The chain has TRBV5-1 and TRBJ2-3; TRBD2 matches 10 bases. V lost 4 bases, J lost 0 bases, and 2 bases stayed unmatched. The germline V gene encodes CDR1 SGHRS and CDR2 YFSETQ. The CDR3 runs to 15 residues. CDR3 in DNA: TGCGCCAGCAGCGGGACTAGCGAGAGCACAGATACGCAGTATTTT. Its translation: CASSGTSESTDTQYF.

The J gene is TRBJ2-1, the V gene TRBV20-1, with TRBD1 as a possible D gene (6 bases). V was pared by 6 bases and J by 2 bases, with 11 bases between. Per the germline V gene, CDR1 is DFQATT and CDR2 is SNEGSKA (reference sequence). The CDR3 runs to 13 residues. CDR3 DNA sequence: TGCAGTGCCCACCGACAGGCCTACAATGAGCAGTTCTTC. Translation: CSAHRQAYNEQFF.

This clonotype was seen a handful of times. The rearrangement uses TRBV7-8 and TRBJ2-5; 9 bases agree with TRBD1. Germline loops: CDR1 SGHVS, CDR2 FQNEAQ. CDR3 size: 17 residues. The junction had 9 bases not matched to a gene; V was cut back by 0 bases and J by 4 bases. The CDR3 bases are TGTGCCAGCAGCTTAGCCGGAACAGGGGGCAGGGGAGAGACCCAGTACTTC. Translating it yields CASSLAGTGGRGETQYF.

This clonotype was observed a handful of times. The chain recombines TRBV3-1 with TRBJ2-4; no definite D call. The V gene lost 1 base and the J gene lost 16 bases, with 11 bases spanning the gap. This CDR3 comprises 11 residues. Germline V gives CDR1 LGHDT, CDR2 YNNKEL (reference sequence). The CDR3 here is CASSQGASYYF. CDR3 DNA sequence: TGTGCCAGCAGCCAAGGGGCCTCCTATTACTTC.

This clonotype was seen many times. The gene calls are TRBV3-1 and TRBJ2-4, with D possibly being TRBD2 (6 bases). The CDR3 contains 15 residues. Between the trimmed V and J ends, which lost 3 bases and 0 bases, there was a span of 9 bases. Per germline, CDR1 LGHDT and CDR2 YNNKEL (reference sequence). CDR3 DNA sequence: TGTGCCAGCAGCCACCAAGCGGGAGCCAAAAACATTCAGTACTTC. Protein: CASSHQAGAKNIQYF.